What follows are 18 T cell receptor beta chains derived from one specimen sequenced in a study of TIL therapy for anti-PD-1-resistant metastatic lung cancer. The libraries were made with immunoSEQ v3. The protocol was immunoSEQ multiplex PCR, while the TCRdb copy is restricted to in-frame clones and leaves out a portion. The sample has roughly 58,000 clones; roughly four fifths are singletons. Time point described: pre-treatment sample, taken before nivolumab and TIL therapy. This specimen consisted of blood, obtained at baseline. The receptors shown here come from a person aged 25-85 years with non-small cell lung cancer.

The chain employs TRBV7-9 and TRBJ2-7; weak D call: TRBD2 (7 bases). V dropped 4 bases and J dropped 5 bases, with 18 bases sitting between them. This CDR3 spans 15 amino acids. CDR1 and CDR2 from the germline V gene are SEHNR and FQNEAQ (reference sequence). The CDR3 here is CASSSSAGARNEQYF. The CDR3 coding sequence is TGTGCCAGCAGCTCTTCCGCGGGGGCGAGGAACGAGCAGTACTTC.

The V and J genes are TRBV5-1 and TRBJ2-5; D tentatively fits TRBD1 or TRBD2 (5 bases each). Germline assignment: CDR1 SGHRS and CDR2 YFSETQ. This CDR3 region has 14 residues. Trimming stripped 4 bases from V and 1 base from J, with 11 bases between. Here the CDR3 reads CASSDRDVQETQYF. DNA of the CDR3: TGCGCCAGCAGCGATAGGGACGTCCAAGAGACCCAGTACTTC.

This clone was counted a single time. The chain carries TRBV4-3 and TRBJ1-2; a weak D match, TRBD1 (5 bases). V shed 4 bases and J shed 8 bases, with 14 bases lying between them. Germline V gene data show CDR1 as LGHNA and CDR2 as YSLEER. This CDR3 spans 13 amino acids. CDR3 protein: CASSRQGGGGYTF. DNA of the CDR3: TGCGCCAGCAGCCGGCAGGGCGGCGGGGGCTACACCTTC.

V usage is TRBV11-2 and J usage is TRBJ1-2, with 9 bases that match TRBD1. With V trimmed by 0 bases and J by 11 bases, 13 bases remained unmatched. The CDR3 is 16 residues long. The V gene's germline CDR1 is SGHAT and CDR2 FQNNGV. This CDR3 is CASSLDEVGQGRAYTF. For the CDR3, the DNA is TGTGCCAGCAGCTTAGATGAAGTCGGACAGGGGCGGGCGTACACCTTC.

J is TRBJ2-6 and V is TRBV7-3, with TRBD1 as a possible D gene (6 bases). The CDR3 covers 17 residues. V was cut by 3 bases and J by 2 bases, with 14 bases left in between. Germline CDR1 is SGHTA and CDR2 is FQGTGA. The CDR3 loop is CASSFAGTTPGANVLTF. CDR3 DNA: TGTGCCAGCAGCTTCGCCGGGACAACCCCTGGGGCCAACGTCCTGACTTTC.

The rearrangement uses TRBV19 and TRBJ2-1; 11 bases agree with TRBD2. V lost 6 bases to trimming and J lost 10 bases; unmatched junction nucleotides: 11. Germline lookup yields CDR1 LNHDA and CDR2 SQIVND (reference sequence). The CDR3 consists of 15 residues. CDR3 in amino acids: CASRSLAGALREQFF. CDR3 DNA sequence: TGTGCCAGTAGGTCACTAGCGGGGGCCTTAAGAGAGCAGTTCTTC. Using reference TRBV19 and TRBJ2-1 for the parts outside the CDR3, the full variable domain is DGGITQSPKYLFRKEGQNVTLSCEQNLNHDAMYWYRQDPGQGLRLIYYSQIVNDFQKGDIAEGYSVSREKKESFPLTVTSAQKNPTAFYLCASRSLAGALREQFFGPGTRLTVL.

In this sample, this clone turned up a few times. The chain carries TRBV6-6 and TRBJ1-1; D gene unclear. This CDR3 is built from 12 residues. Between the trimmed V and J ends, which lost 6 bases and 1 base, there was a span of 6 bases. Germline-derived CDR1 and CDR2 are MNHNY and SVGAGI (reference sequence). In DNA, the CDR3 is TGTGCCAGCAGGATAGGGAACACTGAAGCTTTCTTT. Translated: CASRIGNTEAFF.

This chain joins TRBV7-3 and TRBJ2-3, with D uncertain. The CDR3 totals 14 residues. Germline V lookup: CDR1 SGHTA, CDR2 FQGTGA. V lost 1 base, J lost 6 bases, and 11 bases lay in between. CDR3 region: CASSLNGLPDTQYF. CDR3 DNA: TGTGCCAGCAGCTTAAATGGCCTTCCGGATACGCAGTATTTT. The entire variable domain, with the rest obtained from reference TRBV7-3 and TRBJ2-3, is as follows: GAGVSQTPSNKVTEKGKYVELRCDPISGHTALYWYRQSLGQGPEFLIYFQGTGAADDSGLPNDRFFAVRPEGSVSTLKIQRTERGDSAVYLCASSLNGLPDTQYFGPGTRLTVL.

The chain employs TRBV2 and TRBJ1-3; the D gene is possibly TRBD1 (5 bases). Germline-derived CDR1 and CDR2 are SNHLY and FYNNEI. This CDR3 has 15 residues. V lost 6 bases and J 0 bases, leaving 12 bases between the germline ends. The CDR3 here is CASRDRDLSGNTIYF. CDR3 in DNA: TGTGCCAGCAGAGACCGGGACCTCTCTGGAAACACCATATATTTT.

V is TRBV6-1 and J is TRBJ2-3, with 10 positions matching TRBD2. V trimming: 3 bases; J trimming: 6 bases; junction bases outside the gene matches: 6. The germline V gene has CDR1 MNHNS and CDR2 SASEGT. This CDR3 is built from 15 residues. The CDR3 DNA reads as TGTGCCAGCAGTGATTGGAGCGGGGGGGGCGATACGCAGTATTTT. The encoded protein is CASSDWSGGGDTQYF.

Concerning this clone itself: Other DNA sequences of this sample code for an identical CDR3. V is TRBV6-5 and J is TRBJ2-2; D could derive from TRBD1 or TRBD2 (6 bases each). The CDR3 length is 15 residues. V was pared by 2 bases and J by 5 bases, with 12 bases between. Germline CDR1 MNHEY, CDR2 SVGAGI. The CDR3 bases are TGTGCCAGCAGTTACGGTGGGGGGCGGACCGGGGAGCTGTTTTTT. It is translated as CASSYGGGRTGELFF.

V and J are TRBV5-1 and TRBJ2-1; 8 positions match TRBD1. The germline CDR1 and CDR2 sequences are SGHRS and YFSETQ. This CDR3 has 16 amino acids. The V and J ends lost 3 bases and 5 bases, in that order; junction bases with no gene match: 10. The CDR3 sequence is CASSSPPGTGNNEQFF. The CDR3 DNA is TGCGCCAGCAGCTCGCCTCCTGGGACAGGCAACAATGAGCAGTTCTTC.

The rearrangement links TRBV5-1 to TRBJ2-7; TRBD2 might be the D (5 bases). There are 12 residues in the CDR3. CDR1 is SGHRS and CDR2 is YFSETQ in the germline V gene. Trimming took 7 bases from V and 2 from J, leaving 10 bases between them. CDR3 coding DNA: TGCGCCAGCCGAGCGGACGCCTACGAGCAGTACTTC. Translation gives CASRADAYEQYF.

The chain joins TRBV10-1 to TRBJ1-1; 7 positions match TRBD1. Germline values: CDR1 WNHNN, CDR2 SYGVQD (reference sequence). V shed 6 bases and J 5 bases; nucleotides not matched to a gene: 6. This CDR3 spans 13 amino acids. Here the CDR3 reads CASSLQGLTEAFF. CDR3 sequence (DNA): TGCGCCAGCAGCCTACAGGGGCTAACTGAAGCTTTCTTT.

This chain uses TRBV3-1 (or the pseudogene TRBV3-2) with TRBJ1-1; no firm D call. The germline CDR1 and CDR2 sequences are LGHDT and YNNKEL (reference sequence). This CDR3 has 17 residues. V was cut by 2 bases and J by 6 bases, with 22 bases left in between. This chain's CDR3 is CASSQRSIVWRLAEAFF. Here the CDR3 DNA reads TGTGCCAGCAGCCAAAGGTCAATTGTGTGGAGACTGGCTGAAGCTTTCTTT.

The chain joins TRBV28 to TRBJ2-1; D is ambiguous. Trimming removed 4 bases at V and 0 bases at J, with 19 bases between. The germline V gene has CDR1 MDHEN and CDR2 SYDVKM. The CDR3 has 18 residues. The CDR3 DNA sequence: TGTGCCAGCAGTTGGTCCCCCGACGACCCGAGCTCCTACAATGAGCAGTTCTTC. Amino acid sequence: CASSWSPDDPSSYNEQFF. The full variable domain, its missing parts supplied by reference TRBV28 and TRBJ2-1, is DVKVTQSSRYLVKRTGEKVFLECVQDMDHENMFWYRQDPGLGLRLIYFSYDVKMKEKGDIPEGYSVSREKKERFSLILESASTNQTSMYLCASSWSPDDPSSYNEQFFGPGTRLTVL.

This clone was observed a few times. This chain joins TRBV15 and TRBJ2-3, with 8 bases that match TRBD2. The CDR3 has 15 residues. The trim removed 0 bases at V and 4 bases at J, leaving 3 bases unmatched. Germline V gives CDR1 LNHNV, CDR2 YYDKDF (reference sequence). CDR3 nucleotides: TGTGCCACCAGCAGAGATCGGGGGGGGTCAGATACGCAGTATTTT. It encodes CATSRDRGGSDTQYF.

The chain carries TRBV5-1 and TRBJ2-7; the D gene is possibly TRBD2 (6 bases). In germline, CDR1 is SGHRS, CDR2 YFSETQ. V lost 7 bases and J lost 4, with 18 bases in between. This CDR3 region has 14 residues. CDR3 bases: TGCGCCAGCTCCCTCCCGGGAGCGACTTACGAGCAGTACTTC. This encodes CASSLPGATYEQYF.